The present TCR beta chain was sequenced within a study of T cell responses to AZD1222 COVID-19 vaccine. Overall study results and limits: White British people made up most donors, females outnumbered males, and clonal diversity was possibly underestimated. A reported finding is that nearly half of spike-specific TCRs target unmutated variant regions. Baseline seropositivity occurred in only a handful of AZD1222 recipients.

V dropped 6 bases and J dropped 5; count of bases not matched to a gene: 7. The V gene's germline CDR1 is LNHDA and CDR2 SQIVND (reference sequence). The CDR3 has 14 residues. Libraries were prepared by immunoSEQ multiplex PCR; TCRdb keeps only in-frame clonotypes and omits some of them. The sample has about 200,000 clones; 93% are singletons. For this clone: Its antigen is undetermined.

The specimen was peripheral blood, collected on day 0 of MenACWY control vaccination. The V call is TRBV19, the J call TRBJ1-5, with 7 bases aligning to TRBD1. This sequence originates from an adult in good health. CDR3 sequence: CASSAGGGYQPQHF. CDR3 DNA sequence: TGTGCCAGTAGCGCAGGGGGAGGGTATCAGCCCCAGCATTTT.